This T cell receptor (beta chain) was retrieved from a study of identical twins. The cDNA had a unique molecular identifier and a template-switch universal primer site. TCRdb re-derived calls from the 5' RACE reads in MiXCR, one entry per CDR3 protein. The table has more than 600,000 distinct CDR3 sequences, approximately 18% seen once. Germline CDR1 reads MNHEY; CDR2 reads SMNVEV (reference sequence). Trimming cost V 10 bases and J 2 bases; bases outside gene matches: 8. This CDR3 has 15 residues. Another study also made use of these data, one on T cells expressing NK-cell markers.

This clonotype was obtained from a woman aged 18 to 35 in good health. The chain combines TRBV27 with TRBJ2-7; TRBD2 aligns across 13 bases. Sequencing was performed on PBMCs. CDR3 DNA sequence: TGTGCCACAGCCATACTAGCGGGAGGGCCCTACGAGCAGTACTTC. Translated, it gives CATAILAGGPYEQYF.